This note documents a single T cell receptor (beta chain) sequence. This sample was included in a study of blood T cell repertoires in COVID-19. About the study: Sources were T cells, B-cell-depleted T cells, or PBMCs; the material itself was cDNA or gDNA.

This CDR3 has 15 amino acids. The trim removed 4 bases at V and 0 bases at J, leaving 3 bases unmatched. Germline lookup yields CDR1 SNHLY and CDR2 FYNNEI. Original methodology: Reference gene primers were amplified, and this amplification served to estimate nucleated cell counts. Sequenced by immunoSEQ multiplex PCR; TCRdb stores in-frame clones only, minus some. The DNA was the basis for D and trimming; V, J and clone size are from that table. The sample consists of 60,000 to 70,000 clones, almost 85% of them appearing once. This TCR was recovered from a man between 50 and 59 years old with acute or convalescent COVID-19. The material sequenced was peripheral blood. This chain uses TRBV2 with TRBJ2-4; 7 nucleotides agree with TRBD2. This CDR3 reads CASSGSGVAKNIQYF. The CDR3 bases are TGTGCCAGCAGTGGCAGCGGGGTAGCCAAAAACATTCAGTACTTC. The full variable domain, completed using reference TRBV2 and TRBJ2-4, is EPEVTQTPSHQVTQMGQEVILRCVPISNHLYFYWYRQILGQKVEFLVSFYNNEISEKSEIFDDQFSVERPDGSNFTLKIRSTKLEDSAMYFCASSGSGVAKNIQYFGAGTRLSVL.